A selection of T cell receptor beta chains follows, all from one sample in a study of cytomegalovirus exposure and HLA in healthy donors. This table comes from immunoSEQ multiplex PCR, and its TCRdb copy is limited to in-frame clones, with some not included. Of more than 90,000 clones in the sample, about 78% were seen once. Input material: PBMCs. Every receptor here comes from a middle-aged woman in good health and CMV-seropositive. Both conserved end residues are part of each CDR3. The order of the fields is J gene, V gene, D gene, clone size, CDR3 protein, CDR3 DNA. D genes are given only for firm matches. Rows may omit the clone size; those that give it use once, few, many or a size class.

J: TRBJ2-3
V: TRBV6-1
D: TRBD2
size: -
CDR3: CASSKGTSGGITDTQYF
DNA: TGTGCCAGCAGTAAAGGGACTAGCGGGGGTATCACAGATACGCAGTATTTT

J: TRBJ2-3
V: TRBV29-1
D: TRBD1
size: -
CDR3: CSTFPGQARDTQYF
DNA: TGCAGCACCTTCCCAGGACAGGCCAGAGATACGCAGTATTTT

J: TRBJ2-5
V: TRBV7-6
D: TRBD1
size: -
CDR3: CASSPGTGWGETQYF
DNA: TGTGCCAGCAGCCCGGGGACAGGTTGGGGAGAGACCCAGTACTTC

J: TRBJ2-5
V: TRBV28
D: TRBD2
size: -
CDR3: CASSLSSGRAETQYF
DNA: TGTGCCAGCAGCCTTTCTAGCGGGAGGGCAGAGACCCAGTACTTC

J: TRBJ1-1
V: TRBV29-1
D: -
size: -
CDR3: CSVSQDSSMNTEAFF
DNA: TGCAGCGTTTCTCAGGACAGCTCTATGAACACTGAAGCTTTCTTT

J: TRBJ2-7
V: TRBV27
D: -
size: few
CDR3: CASSPLTPDHGNEQYF
DNA: TGTGCCAGCAGTCCTCTGACACCTGACCATGGAAACGAGCAGTACTTC

J: TRBJ2-5
V: TRBV7-9
D: -
size: -
CDR3: CASSNSGETQYF
DNA: TGTGCCAGCAGTAACTCGGGGGAGACCCAGTACTTC

J: TRBJ2-1
V: TRBV15
D: -
size: once
CDR3: CATSRKWATSLFF
DNA: TGTGCCACCAGCAGAAAGTGGGCGACTAGTTTGTTCTTC

J: TRBJ1-5
V: TRBV6-5
D: -
size: -
CDR3: CASSYQGNQPQHF
DNA: TGTGCCAGCAGTTACCAGGGCAATCAGCCCCAGCATTTT

J: TRBJ2-7
V: TRBV7-8
D: -
size: -
CDR3: CASSLLGSGYEQYF
DNA: TGTGCCAGCAGTCTACTAGGGTCCGGGTACGAGCAGTACTTC

J: TRBJ2-7
V: TRBV6-1
D: -
size: -
CDR3: CASRPSPYEQYF
DNA: TGTGCCAGCAGGCCTAGCCCCTACGAGCAGTACTTC

J: TRBJ2-1
V: TRBV5-1
D: TRBD2
size: -
CDR3: CASSSRLAGGRFEQFF
DNA: TGCGCCAGCAGCTCTCGACTAGCGGGAGGGCGGTTCGAGCAGTTCTTC

J: TRBJ2-5
V: TRBV19
D: TRBD2
size: -
CDR3: CASSIDGMAGGRETQYF
DNA: TGTGCCAGTAGTATAGATGGTATGGCGGGAGGACGGGAGACCCAGTACTTC

J: TRBJ1-1
V: TRBV5-1
D: -
size: few
CDR3: CASSVQGNTEAFF
DNA: TGCGCCAGCAGCGTACAGGGGAACACTGAAGCTTTCTTT

J: TRBJ2-1
V: TRBV9
D: -
size: -
CDR3: CASSASEGEQFF
DNA: TGTGCCAGCAGCGCCAGCGAGGGTGAGCAGTTCTTC

J: TRBJ2-4
V: TRBV6-1
D: -
size: once
CDR3: CASSEGPRINIQYF
DNA: TGTGCCAGCAGTGAAGGGCCCAGGATAAACATTCAGTACTTC

J: TRBJ1-5
V: TRBV10-3
D: -
size: -
CDR3: CANSGGGDQPQHF
DNA: TGTGCCAACTCGGGGGGGGGTGATCAGCCCCAGCATTTT

J: TRBJ2-5
V: TRBV9
D: TRBD1
size: -
CDR3: CASSVGRGQGRETQYF
DNA: TGTGCCAGCAGCGTAGGACGTGGACAGGGTAGAGAGACCCAGTACTTC

J: TRBJ2-7
V: TRBV27
D: -
size: few
CDR3: CASSSLYEQYF
DNA: TGTGCCAGCAGTAGCCTCTACGAGCAGTACTTC

J: TRBJ1-2
V: TRBV13
D: -
size: -
CDR3: CASSFGSGMIYYGYTF
DNA: TGTGCCAGCAGCTTCGGGAGTGGGATGATCTATTATGGCTACACCTTC

J: TRBJ1-4
V: TRBV19
D: -
size: -
CDR3: CASTSEGDTEKLFF
DNA: TGTGCCAGTACCTCAGAAGGAGATACTGAAAAACTGTTTTTT

J: TRBJ2-1
V: TRBV7-9
D: TRBD1
size: -
CDR3: CASSERDRVFF
DNA: TGTGCCAGCAGCGAACGGGACAGGGTCTTCTTC

J: TRBJ1-5
V: TRBV27
D: -
size: -
CDR3: CASSLSPGQPQHF
DNA: TGTGCCAGCAGTTTGTCCCCAGGGCAGCCCCAGCATTTT

J: TRBJ1-3
V: TRBV27
D: -
size: -
CDR3: CASSLRGEPSGNTIYF
DNA: TGTGCCAGCAGTTTACGGGGGGAGCCTTCTGGAAACACCATATATTTT

J: TRBJ2-7
V: TRBV13
D: -
size: -
CDR3: CASSYLQGVGEQYF
DNA: TGTGCCAGCAGCTACCTACAGGGAGTAGGAGAGCAGTACTTC

J: TRBJ2-1
V: TRBV5-4
D: TRBD2
size: -
CDR3: CASSPPRGGGNEQFF
DNA: TGTGCCAGCAGCCCACCGAGAGGCGGGGGGAATGAGCAGTTCTTC

J: TRBJ2-7
V: TRBV2
D: TRBD1
size: -
CDR3: CASNGQGPYEQYF
DNA: TGTGCCAGCAATGGACAGGGGCCCTACGAGCAGTACTTC

J: TRBJ1-5
V: TRBV27
D: -
size: -
CDR3: CASSLGQFDQPQHF
DNA: TGTGCCAGCAGTCTCGGACAATTTGACCAGCCCCAGCATTTT

J: TRBJ1-3
V: TRBV4-1
D: -
size: -
CDR3: CASSQGRARSGNTIYF
DNA: TGCGCCAGCAGCCAAGGCAGGGCTAGATCTGGAAACACCATATATTTT

J: TRBJ2-5
V: TRBV12-2
D: -
size: -
CDR3: CASRLAHQQETQYF
DNA: TGTGCAAGTCGCTTAGCTCATCAGCAAGAGACCCAGTACTTC

J: TRBJ2-5
V: TRBV29-1
D: -
size: -
CDR3: CSVELTARETQYF
DNA: TGCAGCGTTGAATTAACTGCCCGGGAGACCCAGTACTTC

J: TRBJ2-1
V: TRBV30
D: TRBD2
size: -
CDR3: CAWSRTSGRCEQFF
DNA: TGTGCCTGGAGTCGGACTAGCGGGAGGTGTGAGCAGTTCTTC

J: TRBJ1-4
V: TRBV6-6
D: -
size: few
CDR3: CASNDRFEKLFF
DNA: TGTGCCAGCAACGACAGGTTTGAAAAACTGTTTTTT

J: TRBJ2-7
V: TRBV10-1
D: TRBD1
size: -
CDR3: CASSEWTGRKQYF
DNA: TGCGCCAGCAGTGAGTGGACAGGAAGAAAGCAGTACTTC

J: TRBJ2-1
V: TRBV4-1
D: TRBD1
size: -
CDR3: CASSQGGQGTYNEQFF
DNA: TGCGCCAGCAGCCAAGGGGGACAGGGGACTTACAATGAGCAGTTCTTC

J: TRBJ2-5
V: TRBV25-1
D: TRBD1
size: -
CDR3: CASSDRGQGETQYF
DNA: TGTGCCAGCAGTGACAGGGGGCAGGGAGAGACCCAGTACTTC

J: TRBJ1-4
V: TRBV15
D: -
size: -
CDR3: CATSPDSYNEKLFF
DNA: TGTGCCACCAGCCCAGACAGTTACAATGAAAAACTGTTTTTT

J: TRBJ2-4
V: TRBV2
D: -
size: -
CDR3: CASSPERIDIQYF
DNA: TGTGCCAGCAGTCCAGAGAGGATAGACATTCAGTACTTC

J: TRBJ2-1
V: TRBV6-4
D: TRBD2
size: -
CDR3: CASSGIAGGPYNEQFF
DNA: TGTGCCAGCAGTGGGATAGCGGGAGGCCCCTACAATGAGCAGTTCTTC

J: TRBJ1-4
V: TRBV29-1
D: TRBD1
size: -
CDR3: CSVRTGGEKLFF
DNA: TGCAGCGTCCGGACAGGTGGGGAAAAACTGTTTTTT

J: TRBJ1-1
V: TRBV5-1
D: TRBD1
size: -
CDR3: CASSWLGTETEAFF
DNA: TGCGCCAGCAGCTGGCTCGGGACAGAGACTGAAGCTTTCTTT

J: TRBJ2-5
V: TRBV6-1
D: TRBD2
size: few
CDR3: CASSGETGGFETQYF
DNA: TGTGCCAGCAGTGGCGAAACGGGAGGGTTTGAGACCCAGTACTTC

J: TRBJ1-4
V: TRBV7-9
D: -
size: -
CDR3: CASSSGTSTNEKLFF
DNA: TGTGCCAGCAGCAGCGGGACCTCAACTAATGAAAAACTGTTTTTT

J: TRBJ2-7
V: TRBV19
D: -
size: -
CDR3: CASSIQAKRYEQYF
DNA: TGTGCCAGTAGTATACAGGCCAAAAGGTACGAGCAGTACTTC

J: TRBJ1-2
V: TRBV6-5
D: TRBD1
size: once
CDR3: CASSNRGRGYTF
DNA: TGTGCCAGCAGTAACAGGGGGCGAGGCTACACCTTC